Below are 21 T cell receptor beta chains sequenced from a single sample in a study of pediatric ulcerative colitis. This table comes from immunoSEQ multiplex PCR, and its TCRdb copy is limited to in-frame clones, with some not included. The data contain approximately 18,000 clones, nearly 75% of them singletons. One to two pinch biopsies were taken from the rectum during colonoscopy. Sequencing used gut tissue. Receptor source: a boy aged 10-17 years with moderate ulcerative colitis.

This rearrangement joins TRBV6-1 to TRBJ2-3; no reliable D call. The germline V gene encodes CDR1 MNHNS and CDR2 SASEGT. The germline V and J ends were trimmed by 9 bases and 0 bases, with 10 bases remaining between them. CDR3 length: 13 residues. The CDR3 DNA reads TGTGCCAGTACATACTCTAGCACAGATACGCAGTATTTT. Its protein product is CASTYSSTDTQYF.

The sample holds one count of this clone. CDR3 region: CAISSQGGSTEAFF. CDR3 in DNA: TGTGCCATCAGTTCCCAGGGAGGGTCCACTGAAGCTTTCTTT. The chain recombines TRBV10-3 with TRBJ1-1; weak D call: TRBD1 (5 bases). This CDR3 is 14 amino acids long. The germline CDR1 and CDR2 sequences are ENHRY and SYGVKD. Trimming shortened V by 5 bases and J by 4 bases, and 14 bases separated the two germline ends.

The V gene is TRBV4-1, the J gene TRBJ1-1; 8 bases are a match to TRBD1. V trimming: 3 bases; J trimming: 3 bases; junction bases outside the gene matches: 3. The length of the CDR3 is 14 residues. The V gene's germline CDR1 is MGHRA and CDR2 YSYEKL. The CDR3 loop is CASSQGTGYTEAFF. The CDR3 DNA sequence: TGCGCCAGCAGCCAGGGGACAGGTTACACTGAAGCTTTCTTT.

The chain couples TRBV7-7 to TRBJ2-3; 11 nucleotides align to TRBD2. The germline V gene encodes CDR1 SSHAT and CDR2 FNYEAQ (reference sequence). CDR3 length: 15 amino acids. V lost 5 bases to trimming and J lost 4 bases; unmatched junction nucleotides: 5. In DNA form, the CDR3 reads TGTGCCAGCAGCCAAATTAGCGGGGGGGCAGATACGCAGTATTTT. It encodes CASSQISGGADTQYF.

The V call is TRBV5-1, the J call TRBJ1-2, with D possibly TRBD1 on 6 matching bases. Germline V lookup: CDR1 SGHRS, CDR2 YFSETQ. This CDR3 has 15 amino acids. The V end lost 4 bases, the J end lost 4 bases, and 17 bases lay between the germline ends. The CDR3 sequence is CASSRKTGDLYGYTF. The CDR3 DNA sequence: TGCGCCAGCAGCCGGAAGACAGGAGACCTCTATGGCTACACCTTC.

The chain has TRBV18 and TRBJ2-7, with D possibly matching TRBD1 (5 bases). Trimming cost V 0 bases and J 5 bases, with 20 bases left between them. The CDR3 is 17 amino acids. Germline values: CDR1 KGHSH, CDR2 LQKENI. The CDR3 loop is CASSPPRQDMLRNEQYF. The CDR3 nucleotides are TGTGCCAGCTCACCACCGCGGCAGGACATGCTTCGAAACGAGCAGTACTTC.

V gene TRBV4-1 combines with J gene TRBJ2-7; 9 nucleotides match TRBD2. The ends lost 0 bases at V and 0 bases at J; junction bases unmatched: 3. From germline, CDR1 is MGHRA and CDR2 YSYEKL. The CDR3 is made up of 16 amino acids. The CDR3 nucleotides are TGCGCCAGCAGCCAAGATCCTAGCGGGGTCTCCTACGAGCAGTACTTC. Protein: CASSQDPSGVSYEQYF.

The V gene is TRBV4-1, the J gene TRBJ1-2; the match to TRBD1 covers 8 bases. The V segment lost 0 bases and the J segment 9 bases; nucleotides outside the gene matches: 6. Germline V gene lookup returns CDR1 MGHRA and CDR2 YSYEKL. The CDR3 runs 14 residues. CDR3: CASSQDRGRFSYTF. The DNA of the CDR3 is TGCGCCAGCAGCCAAGACAGGGGGCGTTTCAGCTACACCTTC.

This clone was seen a handful of times. The V call is TRBV7-2, the J call TRBJ1-1, with D perhaps matching TRBD1 (5 bases). V lost 4 bases to trimming and J lost 3 bases, with 18 bases between them. CDR1 is SGHTA, CDR2 FQGNSA, per germline. This CDR3 spans 16 amino acids. CDR3 protein: CASSSNRAPGDTEAFF. The CDR3 nucleotides are TGTGCCAGCAGCTCAAACAGAGCCCCGGGGGACACTGAAGCTTTCTTT.

This sequence joins TRBV6-6 and TRBJ1-1, with 8 bases matching TRBD1. V dropped 5 bases and J dropped 1; count of bases not matched to a gene: 0. CDR3 size: 13 residues. Germline V lookup: CDR1 MNHNY, CDR2 SVGAGI (reference sequence). The CDR3 coding sequence is TGTGCCAGCAGTGGACAGGGGAACACTGAAGCTTTCTTT. Amino acids: CASSGQGNTEAFF.

This rearrangement joins TRBV2 to TRBJ1-5; 11 bases are a match to TRBD1. With 4 bases clipped from V and 6 bases from J, the junction kept 2 bases outside the gene matches. CDR3 length equals 14 residues. CDR1 is SNHLY, CDR2 FYNNEI, per germline. The CDR3 here is CASSAGTGGQPQHF. In DNA form, the CDR3 reads TGTGCCAGCAGTGCCGGGACAGGGGGTCAGCCCCAGCATTTT.

The J gene is TRBJ1-1, the V gene TRBV6-5; D unresolved. This CDR3 spans 13 amino acids. Germline values: CDR1 MNHEY, CDR2 SVGAGI. V lost 0 bases and J 4 bases, leaving 6 bases between the germline ends. CDR3 residues: CASSYSWGTEAFF. CDR3 in DNA: TGTGCCAGCAGTTACTCTTGGGGCACTGAAGCTTTCTTT.

V and J are TRBV19 and TRBJ1-3, with D maybe TRBD1 (5 bases). V dropped 6 bases and J dropped 2 bases, with 17 bases sitting between them. CDR3 length: 16 residues. Germline CDR1 reads LNHDA; CDR2 reads SQIVND (reference sequence). The CDR3 sequence is CASSLLRGAAGNTIYF. The CDR3 DNA sequence: TGTGCCAGTAGCCTCTTGAGAGGGGCGGCTGGAAACACCATATATTTT.

The chain couples TRBV18 to TRBJ1-4; D is undetermined. This CDR3 spans 16 amino acids. In germline, CDR1 is KGHSH, CDR2 LQKENI. V was shortened by 0 bases and J by 0 bases, with 8 bases between the two germline ends. The CDR3 DNA sequence: TGTGCCAGCTCACCACCTGGGAGCGCAACTAATGAAAAACTGTTTTTT. Its protein is CASSPPGSATNEKLFF.

The chain recombines TRBV18 with TRBJ2-7, with D tentatively TRBD1 (6 bases). V lost 3 bases to trimming and J lost 0 bases, with 9 bases between them. The CDR3 runs to 14 residues. Germline CDR1 and CDR2: KGHSH and LQKENI. Here the CDR3 reads CASSPGTFSYEQYF. CDR3 bases: TGTGCCAGCTCACCCGGGACATTCTCCTACGAGCAGTACTTC.

The rearrangement uses TRBV2 and TRBJ2-3; D is possibly TRBD1 (6 bases). V lost 6 bases to trimming and J lost 3 bases, with 13 bases between them. Germline CDR1 and CDR2: SNHLY and FYNNEI. This CDR3 contains 14 residues. CDR3 in DNA: TGTGCCAGCAGGAACAGGGCGGTGACAGATACGCAGTATTTT. It translates to CASRNRAVTDTQYF. The full variable domain, in which reference TRBV2 and TRBJ2-3 provide the parts outside the CDR3, is EPEVTQTPSHQVTQMGQEVILRCVPISNHLYFYWYRQILGQKVEFLVSFYNNEISEKSEIFDDQFSVERPDGSNFTLKIRSTKLEDSAMYFCASRNRAVTDTQYFGPGTRLTVL.

This CDR3 is CASSLVGGSGRAYEQYF. CDR3 in DNA: TGTGCCAGCAGCTTAGTAGGGGGTAGCGGGAGGGCCTACGAGCAGTACTTC. This rearrangement joins TRBV7-2 to TRBJ2-7; TRBD2 matches at 11 bases. CDR3 length: 17 residues. CDR1 SGHTA and CDR2 FQGNSA come from the germline V gene. Trimming removed 1 base from V and 2 bases from J; junction bases left unmatched: 7.

The genes are TRBV4-1 and TRBJ1-1; unclear D gene. V gave up 3 bases and J gave up 2 bases, with 13 bases separating them. Germline V lookup: CDR1 MGHRA, CDR2 YSYEKL. The CDR3 length is 15 residues. DNA for the CDR3: TGCGCCAGCAGCCAGGCCGTAAAGGGTAACACTGAAGCTTTCTTT. Translated, it gives CASSQAVKGNTEAFF.

Here the CDR3 DNA reads TGTGCCAGCTCACCGCAGACGTGGGAGCAGTACTTC. Its protein is CASSPQTWEQYF. V gene TRBV18 combines with J gene TRBJ2-7; D uncertain. Germline assignment: CDR1 KGHSH and CDR2 LQKENI. The V and J ends lost 3 bases and 7 bases respectively, with 10 bases between them. This CDR3 has 12 residues.

The CDR3: CASTPGGESYEQYF. The CDR3, as DNA: TGTGCCAGCACCCCGGGGGGGGAATCCTACGAGCAGTACTTC. The chain links TRBV28 to TRBJ2-7; 8 bases agree with TRBD2. In germline, CDR1 is MDHEN, CDR2 SYDVKM. CDR3 length equals 14 residues. V shed 7 bases and J 1 base; nucleotides not matched to a gene: 6.

The chain couples TRBV7-2 to TRBJ1-2; D gene uncertain. Trimming stripped 5 bases from V and 4 bases from J, with 11 bases between. This CDR3 has 13 amino acids. The germline CDR1 and CDR2 sequences are SGHTA and FQGNSA. CDR3 region: CASSGLGIYGYTF. The DNA for the CDR3 is TGTGCCAGCAGCGGGCTGGGAATCTATGGCTACACCTTC.